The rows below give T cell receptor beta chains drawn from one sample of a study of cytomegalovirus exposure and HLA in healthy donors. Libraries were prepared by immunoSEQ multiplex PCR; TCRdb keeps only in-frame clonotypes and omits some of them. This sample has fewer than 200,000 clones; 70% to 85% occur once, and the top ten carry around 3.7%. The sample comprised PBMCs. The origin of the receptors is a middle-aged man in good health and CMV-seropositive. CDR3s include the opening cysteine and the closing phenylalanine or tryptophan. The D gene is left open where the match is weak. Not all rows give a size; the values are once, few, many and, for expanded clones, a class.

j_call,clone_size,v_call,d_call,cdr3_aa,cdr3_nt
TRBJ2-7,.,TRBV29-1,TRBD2,CSVTGTSGYEQYF,TGCAGCGTGACCGGGACTAGCGGCTACGAGCAGTACTTC
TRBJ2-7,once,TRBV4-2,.,CASSQDRVGEYEQYF,TGTGCCAGCAGCCAAGATCGGGTGGGAGAATACGAGCAGTACTTC
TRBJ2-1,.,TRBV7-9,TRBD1,CASSLGQGAWTEQFF,TGTGCCAGCAGCTTGGGACAGGGGGCCTGGACTGAGCAGTTCTTC
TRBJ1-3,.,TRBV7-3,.,CASSLMGGGPGNTIYF,TGTGCCAGCAGCTTAATGGGGGGGGGCCCTGGAAACACCATATATTTT
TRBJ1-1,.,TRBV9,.,CASSVGATGTEAFF,TGTGCCAGCAGCGTCGGAGCCACGGGCACTGAAGCTTTCTTT
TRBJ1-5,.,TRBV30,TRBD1,CAWSTGGHSNQPQHF,TGTGCCTGGAGCACAGGGGGACATAGCAATCAGCCCCAGCATTTT
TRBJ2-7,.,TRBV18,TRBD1,CASSQGTGQFEQYF,TGTGCCAGCTCACAAGGGACAGGGCAGTTTGAGCAGTACTTC
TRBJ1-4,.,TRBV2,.,CASSEGTPFRNEKLFF,TGTGCCAGCAGTGAGGGGACACCGTTCCGTAATGAGAAACTGTTTTTT
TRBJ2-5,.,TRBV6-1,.,CASSEMGRGAQETQYF,TGTGCCAGCAGTGAAATGGGGAGGGGGGCACAAGAGACCCAGTACTTC
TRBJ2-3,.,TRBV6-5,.,CASSDDSSDTQYF,TGTGCCAGCAGTGACGACAGTTCAGATACGCAGTATTTT